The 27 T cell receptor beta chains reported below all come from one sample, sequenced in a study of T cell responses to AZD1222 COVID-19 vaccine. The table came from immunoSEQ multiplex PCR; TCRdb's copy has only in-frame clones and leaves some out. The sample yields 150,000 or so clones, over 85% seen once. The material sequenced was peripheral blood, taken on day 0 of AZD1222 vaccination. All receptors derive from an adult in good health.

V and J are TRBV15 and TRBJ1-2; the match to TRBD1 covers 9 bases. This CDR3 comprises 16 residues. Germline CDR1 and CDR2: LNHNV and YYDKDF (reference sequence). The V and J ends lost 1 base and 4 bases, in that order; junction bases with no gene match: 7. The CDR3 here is CATSRGTGANSYGYTF. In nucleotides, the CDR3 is TGTGCCACCAGCAGAGGGACAGGGGCGAACAGCTATGGCTACACCTTC.

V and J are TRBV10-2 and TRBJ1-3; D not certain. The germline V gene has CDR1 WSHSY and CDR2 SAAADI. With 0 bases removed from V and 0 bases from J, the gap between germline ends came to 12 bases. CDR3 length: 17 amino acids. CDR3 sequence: CASSESREGHSGNTIYF. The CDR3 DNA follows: TGCGCCAGCAGTGAGTCGAGGGAAGGCCACTCTGGAAACACCATATATTTT.

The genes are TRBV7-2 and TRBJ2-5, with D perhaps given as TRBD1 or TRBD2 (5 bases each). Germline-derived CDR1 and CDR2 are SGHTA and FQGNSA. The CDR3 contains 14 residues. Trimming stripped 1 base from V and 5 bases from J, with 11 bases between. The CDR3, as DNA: TGTGCCAGCAGCTTAGACAGGAGGCGGGAGACCCAGTACTTC. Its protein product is CASSLDRRRETQYF.

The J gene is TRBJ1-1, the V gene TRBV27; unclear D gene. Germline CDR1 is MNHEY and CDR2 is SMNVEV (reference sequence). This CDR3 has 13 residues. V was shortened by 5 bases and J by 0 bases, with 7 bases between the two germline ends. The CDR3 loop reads CASSMRMNTEAFF. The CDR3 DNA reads TGTGCCAGCAGTATGCGGATGAACACTGAAGCTTTCTTT.

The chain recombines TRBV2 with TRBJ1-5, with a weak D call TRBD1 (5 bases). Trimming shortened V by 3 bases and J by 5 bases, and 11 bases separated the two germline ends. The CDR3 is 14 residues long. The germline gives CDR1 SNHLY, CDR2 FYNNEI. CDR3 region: CASSEGGDDQPQHF. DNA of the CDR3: TGTGCCAGCAGTGAGGGAGGGGATGATCAGCCCCAGCATTTT.

CDR3 sequence (DNA): TGCAGCGTTGAAGCGGGGGTCTACGAGCAGTACTTC. Its protein is CSVEAGVYEQYF. The chain employs TRBV29-1 and TRBJ2-7; maybe TRBD2 (6 bases). The CDR3 runs 12 residues. CDR1 and CDR2 (germline): SQVTM, ANQGSEA. V was trimmed by 1 base and J by 3 bases, leaving 7 bases between them.

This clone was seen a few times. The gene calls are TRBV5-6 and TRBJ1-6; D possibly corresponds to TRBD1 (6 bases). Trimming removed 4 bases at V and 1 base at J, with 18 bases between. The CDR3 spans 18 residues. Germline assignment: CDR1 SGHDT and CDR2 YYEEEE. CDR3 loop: CASSRTLQGGSYNSPLHF. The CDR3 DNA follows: TGTGCCAGCAGCCGAACCCTACAGGGTGGTTCCTATAATTCACCCCTCCACTTT.

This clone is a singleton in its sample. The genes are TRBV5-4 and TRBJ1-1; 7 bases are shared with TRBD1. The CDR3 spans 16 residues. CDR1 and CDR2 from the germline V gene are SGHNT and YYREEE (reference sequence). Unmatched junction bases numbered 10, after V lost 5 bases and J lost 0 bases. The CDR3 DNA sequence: TGTGCCAGCAGTGATCGGACAGGTGCTATGAACACTGAAGCTTTCTTT. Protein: CASSDRTGAMNTEAFF.

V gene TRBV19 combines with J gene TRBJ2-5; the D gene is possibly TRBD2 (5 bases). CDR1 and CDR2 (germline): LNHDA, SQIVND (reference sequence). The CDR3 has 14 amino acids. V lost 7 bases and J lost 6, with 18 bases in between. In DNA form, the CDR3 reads TGTGCCAGTACCAATTCCGCGGGCCCACAGACCCAGTACTTC. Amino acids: CASTNSAGPQTQYF. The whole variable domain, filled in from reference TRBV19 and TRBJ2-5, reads DGGITQSPKYLFRKEGQNVTLSCEQNLNHDAMYWYRQDPGQGLRLIYYSQIVNDFQKGDIAEGYSVSREKKESFPLTVTSAQKNPTAFYLCASTNSAGPQTQYFGPGTRLLVL.

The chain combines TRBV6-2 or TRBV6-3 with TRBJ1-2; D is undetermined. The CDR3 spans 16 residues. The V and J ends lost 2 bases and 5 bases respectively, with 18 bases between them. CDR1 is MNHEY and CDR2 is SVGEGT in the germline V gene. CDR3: CASSYLLSFQWYGYTF. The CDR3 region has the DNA TGTGCCAGCAGTTACCTGCTCTCCTTTCAATGGTATGGCTACACCTTC.

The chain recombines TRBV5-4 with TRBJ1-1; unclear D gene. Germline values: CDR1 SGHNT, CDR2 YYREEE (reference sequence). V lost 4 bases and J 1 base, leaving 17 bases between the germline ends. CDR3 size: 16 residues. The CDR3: CASSHRIVGSNTEAFF. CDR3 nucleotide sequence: TGTGCCAGCAGCCACAGAATTGTTGGGTCGAACACTGAAGCTTTCTTT.

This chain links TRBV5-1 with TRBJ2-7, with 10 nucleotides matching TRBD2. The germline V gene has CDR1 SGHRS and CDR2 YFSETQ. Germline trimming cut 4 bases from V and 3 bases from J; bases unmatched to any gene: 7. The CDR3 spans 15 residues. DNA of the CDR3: TGCGCCAGCAGCAGAGGGACTAGCGAACGCTACGAGCAGTACTTC. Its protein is CASSRGTSERYEQYF.

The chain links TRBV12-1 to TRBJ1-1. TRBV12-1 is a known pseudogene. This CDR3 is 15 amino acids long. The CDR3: CASSGGDGKNTEAFF. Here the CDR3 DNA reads TGTGCCAGCAGCGGGGGGGACGGAAAGAACACTGAAGCTTTCTTT.

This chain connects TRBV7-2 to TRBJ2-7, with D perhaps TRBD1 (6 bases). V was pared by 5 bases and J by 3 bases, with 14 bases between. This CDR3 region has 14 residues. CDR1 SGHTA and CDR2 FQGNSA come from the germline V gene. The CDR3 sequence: CASSQFIGGYEQYF. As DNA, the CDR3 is TGTGCCAGCAGCCAGTTCATAGGGGGCTACGAGCAGTACTTC.

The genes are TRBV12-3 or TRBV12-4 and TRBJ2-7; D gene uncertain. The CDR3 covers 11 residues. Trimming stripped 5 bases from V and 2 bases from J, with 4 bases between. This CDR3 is CASSAAYEQYF. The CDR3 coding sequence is TGTGCCAGCAGTGCAGCCTACGAGCAGTACTTC.

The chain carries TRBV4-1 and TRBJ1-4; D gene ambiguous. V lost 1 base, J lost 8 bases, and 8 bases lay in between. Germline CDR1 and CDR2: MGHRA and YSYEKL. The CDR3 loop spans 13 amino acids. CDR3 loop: CASSQGPEEKLFF. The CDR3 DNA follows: TGCGCCAGCAGCCAAGGGCCAGAGGAAAAACTGTTTTTT.

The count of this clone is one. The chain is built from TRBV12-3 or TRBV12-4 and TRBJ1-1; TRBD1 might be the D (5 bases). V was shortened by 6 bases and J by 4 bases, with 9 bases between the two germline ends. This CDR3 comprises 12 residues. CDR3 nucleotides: TGTGCCAGCAGCCCAGACAGCACTGAAGCTTTCTTT. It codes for CASSPDSTEAFF.

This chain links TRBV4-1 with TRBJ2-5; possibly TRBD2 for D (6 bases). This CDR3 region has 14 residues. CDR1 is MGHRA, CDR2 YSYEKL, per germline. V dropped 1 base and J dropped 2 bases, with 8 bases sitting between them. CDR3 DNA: TGCGCCAGCAGCCAAGGGGCGGGACAAGAGACCCAGTACTTC. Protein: CASSQGAGQETQYF.

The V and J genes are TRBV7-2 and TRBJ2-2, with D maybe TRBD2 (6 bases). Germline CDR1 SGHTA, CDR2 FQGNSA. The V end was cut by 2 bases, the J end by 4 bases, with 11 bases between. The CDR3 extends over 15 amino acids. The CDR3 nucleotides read TGTGCCAGCAGCTTACGACTAGAAGGCACCGGGGAGCTGTTTTTT. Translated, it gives CASSLRLEGTGELFF.

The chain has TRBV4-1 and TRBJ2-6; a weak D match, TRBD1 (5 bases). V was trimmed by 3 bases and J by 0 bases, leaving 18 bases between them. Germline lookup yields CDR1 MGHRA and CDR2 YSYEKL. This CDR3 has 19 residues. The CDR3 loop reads CASSHATQARSSGANVLTF. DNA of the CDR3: TGCGCCAGCAGCCATGCAACACAGGCCCGAAGCTCTGGGGCCAACGTCCTGACTTTC.

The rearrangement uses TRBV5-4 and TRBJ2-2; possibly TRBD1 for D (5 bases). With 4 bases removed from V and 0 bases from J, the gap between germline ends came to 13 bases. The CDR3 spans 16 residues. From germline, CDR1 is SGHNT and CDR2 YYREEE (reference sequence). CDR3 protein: CASSVQVPANTGELFF. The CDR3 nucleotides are TGTGCCAGCAGCGTACAGGTACCCGCGAACACCGGGGAGCTGTTTTTT.

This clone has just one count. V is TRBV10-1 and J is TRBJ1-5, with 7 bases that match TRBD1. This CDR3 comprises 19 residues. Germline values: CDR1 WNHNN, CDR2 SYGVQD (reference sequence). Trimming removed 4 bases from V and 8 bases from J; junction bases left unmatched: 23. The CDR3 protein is CASSASLGRQGLAIKPQHF. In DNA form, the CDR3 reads TGCGCCAGCAGTGCATCCTTGGGGAGACAGGGACTAGCAATCAAGCCCCAGCATTTT.

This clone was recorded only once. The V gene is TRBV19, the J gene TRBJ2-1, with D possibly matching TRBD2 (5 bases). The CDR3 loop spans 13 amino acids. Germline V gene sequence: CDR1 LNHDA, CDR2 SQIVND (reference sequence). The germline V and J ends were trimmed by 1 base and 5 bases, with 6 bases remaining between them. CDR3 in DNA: TGTGCCAGTAGTATAGTGACTAACAATGAGCAGTTCTTC. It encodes CASSIVTNNEQFF.

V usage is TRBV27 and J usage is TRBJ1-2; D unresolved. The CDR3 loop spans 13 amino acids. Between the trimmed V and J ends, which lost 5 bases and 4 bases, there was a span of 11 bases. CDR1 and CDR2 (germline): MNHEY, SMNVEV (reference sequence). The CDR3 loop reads CASSPDPAYGYTF. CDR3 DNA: TGTGCCAGCAGTCCCGACCCTGCCTATGGCTACACCTTC.

CDR3 DNA sequence: TGTGCCAGCAGTTACGGAGGCGGCAGGGGGGCCAATCAGCCCCAGCATTTT. Amino acids: CASSYGGGRGANQPQHF. The chain recombines TRBV6-2 or TRBV6-3 with TRBJ1-5; 7 nucleotides align to TRBD1. This CDR3 has 17 amino acids. Germline loops: CDR1 MNHEY, CDR2 SVGEGT. Unmatched junction bases numbered 10, after V lost 2 bases and J lost 3 bases.

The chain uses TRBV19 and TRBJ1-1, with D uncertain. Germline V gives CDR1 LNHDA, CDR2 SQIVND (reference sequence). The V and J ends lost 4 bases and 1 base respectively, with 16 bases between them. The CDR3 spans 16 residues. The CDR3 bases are TGTGCCAGTAGTACCTCGGGGTTTGGAGGGAACACTGAAGCTTTCTTT. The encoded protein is CASSTSGFGGNTEAFF.

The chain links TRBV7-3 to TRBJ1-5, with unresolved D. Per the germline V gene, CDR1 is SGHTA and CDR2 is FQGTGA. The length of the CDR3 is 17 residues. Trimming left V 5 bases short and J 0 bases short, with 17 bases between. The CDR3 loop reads CASSPGLTGSSNQPQHF. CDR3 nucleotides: TGTGCCAGCAGCCCCGGACTCACCGGGTCTAGCAATCAGCCCCAGCATTTT.